These 2 T cell receptor beta chains were sequenced from one sample in a study of CD8+ T cells in alopecia areata. Following RNA extraction, reverse transcription yielded cDNA that acted as the sequencing template. The table came from immunoSEQ multiplex PCR; TCRdb's copy has only in-frame clones and leaves some out. This table has about 180,000 clones, around 51% appearing once. Treatment noted: oral pan-JAK inhibitor, 5-10 mg twice daily. This specimen was CD8+ T cells sorted from blood, taken at week 52, from a patient treated with tofacitinib. These receptor sequences come from a human donor with alopecia areata.

This clone came up a few times. The chain uses TRBV2 and TRBJ2-5; 7 bases line up with TRBD2. With 5 bases clipped from V and 1 base from J, the junction kept 7 bases outside the gene matches. Germline CDR1 is SNHLY and CDR2 is FYNNEI. The CDR3 runs to 15 residues. DNA for the CDR3: TGTGCCAGCAGTACTCTTGGCGGGGGCCAAGAGACCCAGTACTTC. It yields the protein CASSTLGGGQETQYF. Complete variable domain (other parts from reference TRBV2 and TRBJ2-5): EPEVTQTPSHQVTQMGQEVILRCVPISNHLYFYWYRQILGQKVEFLVSFYNNEISEKSEIFDDQFSVERPDGSNFTLKIRSTKLEDSAMYFCASSTLGGGQETQYFGPGTRLLVL.

This clone was picked up a small number of times. This chain uses TRBV15 with TRBJ2-2; D is tentatively TRBD1 or TRBD2 (6 bases each). CDR3 length: 14 amino acids. Germline V gene data show CDR1 as LNHNV and CDR2 as YYDKDF (reference sequence). V lost 8 bases and J 1 base, leaving 11 bases between the germline ends. CDR3 sequence reads: CATFEGGNTGELFF. Written as DNA, the CDR3 is TGTGCCACCTTTGAGGGGGGGAACACCGGGGAGCTGTTTTTT.